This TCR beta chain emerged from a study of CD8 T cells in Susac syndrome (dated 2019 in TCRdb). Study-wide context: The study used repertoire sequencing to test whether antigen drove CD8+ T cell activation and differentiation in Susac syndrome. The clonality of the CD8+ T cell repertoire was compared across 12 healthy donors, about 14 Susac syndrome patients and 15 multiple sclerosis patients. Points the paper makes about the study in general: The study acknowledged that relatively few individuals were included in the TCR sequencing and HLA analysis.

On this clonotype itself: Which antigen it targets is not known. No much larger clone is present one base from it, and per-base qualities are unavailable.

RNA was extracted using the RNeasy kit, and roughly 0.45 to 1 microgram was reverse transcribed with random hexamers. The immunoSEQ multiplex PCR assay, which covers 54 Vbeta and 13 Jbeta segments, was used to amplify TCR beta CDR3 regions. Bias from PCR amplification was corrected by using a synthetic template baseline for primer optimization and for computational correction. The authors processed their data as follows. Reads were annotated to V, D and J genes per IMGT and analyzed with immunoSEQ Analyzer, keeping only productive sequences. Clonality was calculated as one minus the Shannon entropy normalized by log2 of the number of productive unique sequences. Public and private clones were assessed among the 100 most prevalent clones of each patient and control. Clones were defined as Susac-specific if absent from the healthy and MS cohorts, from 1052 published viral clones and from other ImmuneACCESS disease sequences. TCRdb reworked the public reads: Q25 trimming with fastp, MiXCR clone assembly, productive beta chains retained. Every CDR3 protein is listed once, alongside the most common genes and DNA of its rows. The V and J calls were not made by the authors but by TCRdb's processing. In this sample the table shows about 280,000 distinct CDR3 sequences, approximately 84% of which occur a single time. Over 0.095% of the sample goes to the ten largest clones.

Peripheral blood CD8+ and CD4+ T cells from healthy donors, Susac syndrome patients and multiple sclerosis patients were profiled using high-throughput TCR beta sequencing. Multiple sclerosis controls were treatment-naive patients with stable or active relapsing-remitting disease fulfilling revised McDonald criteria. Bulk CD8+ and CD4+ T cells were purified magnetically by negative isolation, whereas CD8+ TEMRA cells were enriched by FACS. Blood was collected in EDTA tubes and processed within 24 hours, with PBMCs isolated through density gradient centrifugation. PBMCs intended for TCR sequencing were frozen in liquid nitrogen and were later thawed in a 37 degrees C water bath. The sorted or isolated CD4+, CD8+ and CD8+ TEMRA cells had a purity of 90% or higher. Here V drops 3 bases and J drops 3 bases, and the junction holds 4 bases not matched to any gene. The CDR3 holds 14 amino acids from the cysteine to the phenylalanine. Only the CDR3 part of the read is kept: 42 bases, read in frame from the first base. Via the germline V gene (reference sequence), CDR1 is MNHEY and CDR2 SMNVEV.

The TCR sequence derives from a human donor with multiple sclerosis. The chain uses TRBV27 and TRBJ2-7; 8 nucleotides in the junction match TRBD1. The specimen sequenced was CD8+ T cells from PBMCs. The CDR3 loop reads CASSFQGAVYEQYF. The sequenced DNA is TGTGCCAGCAGTTTCCAGGGGGCTGTCTACGAGCAGTACTTC.